This T cell receptor beta chain was profiled in a study of cytomegalovirus exposure and HLA in healthy donors. Whole-study results and caveats: First-cohort TCR clusters tended to co-occur in the 90 to 150 validation repertoires, a later analysis found.

Germline V gene lookup returns CDR1 PRHDT and CDR2 FYEKMQ (reference sequence). The CDR3 spans 14 residues. Trimming at V came to 8 bases and at J to 5 bases, leaving 11 bases not matched to a gene. A word on this clone: Its cognate antigen is unknown.

Donors came from a validation cohort of about 120 subjects, distinct from the first 666-subject cohort. Sequenced by immunoSEQ multiplex PCR; TCRdb stores in-frame clones only, minus some. This table has about 270,000 clones, 70% to 90% appearing once. The genes are TRBV13 and TRBJ1-2, with TRBD1 matching 7 bases. This TCR was sampled from a woman aged 18-29 years in good health and CMV-seronegative. Sequencing was done on a sample of PBMCs. The CDR3 bases are TGTGCCAGCGTTCCCCGGGACAGCCTTTATGGCTACACCTTC. Its translation: CASVPRDSLYGYTF.